The entry that follows covers one TCR beta chain sequence. Amplified TCR beta CDR3 regions derived from RNA transcripts. The TCR CDR3 first-round RT-PCR relied on the HTBI primer set. TCRdb ran MiXCR on the multiplex PCR reads and lists one entry per CDR3 protein. The sample lists approximately 260,000 distinct CDR3 sequences, 13% to 15% occurring once. The sample belongs to a study of T cells in Graves' hyperthyroidism and ophthalmopathy. The PBMCs were sourced from fresh peripheral blood (more than 9 ml). The source is a woman between 50 and 59 years old with Graves' hyperthyroidism that later progressed to Graves' ophthalmopathy. Sample: blood.

Written as DNA, the CDR3 is TGTGCCAGTAGCCTACGGACAGGAGACTCCTATAATTCACCCCTCCACTTT. This gives the protein CASSLRTGDSYNSPLHF. The chain links TRBV19 to TRBJ1-6, with 7 bases that match TRBD1. Trimming took 6 bases from V and 0 from J; bases not matched to a gene: 8. CDR1 is LNHDA and CDR2 is SQIVND in the germline V gene (reference sequence). The CDR3 consists of 17 residues. The variable domain in full, completed from reference TRBV19 and TRBJ1-6, reads DGGITQSPKYLFRKEGQNVTLSCEQNLNHDAMYWYRQDPGQGLRLIYYSQIVNDFQKGDIAEGYSVSREKKESFPLTVTSAQKNPTAFYLCASSLRTGDSYNSPLHFGNGTRLTVT.